These 21 T cell receptor beta chains came from one sample sequenced in a study of regulatory T cells in long-lasting Graves disease. Investigators prepared the TCR beta libraries by applying iRepertoire HTBI primers and Arm-PCR of CDR3 regions. Using its own MiXCR run on the multiplex PCR reads, TCRdb lists one record per CDR3 protein. The sample carries 350,000 to 450,000 distinct CDR3 sequences, less than 25% recorded once. Time point in this sample: persistent/refractory GD, antithyroid drugs over 5 years with positive TRAb. Generation of the TCR library employed RNA extracted from PBMCs. The material sequenced was peripheral blood mononuclear cells (PBMCs), taken when the disease was refractory, from a patient treated with antithyroid drugs. These receptors were collected from a female donor with Graves disease.

This clonotype has ten or more counts. V gene TRBV7-2 combines with J gene TRBJ2-4; D not certain. Germline CDR1 reads SGHTA; CDR2 reads FQGNSA. The CDR3 covers 15 residues. V gave up 5 bases and J gave up 3 bases, with 14 bases separating them. CDR3 residues: CASSPASWGKNIQYF. The CDR3, as DNA: TGTGCCAGCAGCCCTGCCTCTTGGGGCAAAAACATTCAGTACTTC. The variable domain in full, with the rest retrieved from reference TRBV7-2 and TRBJ2-4, is GAGVSQSPSNKVTEKGKDVELRCDPISGHTALYWYRQSLGQGLEFLIYFQGNSAPDKSGLPSDRFSAERTGGSVSTLTIQRTQQEDSAVYLCASSPASWGKNIQYFGAGTRLSVL.

There are many counts of this clonotype. The genes are TRBV7-2 and TRBJ2-2; D is perhaps TRBD2 (5 bases). The CDR3 runs to 16 residues. The germline V gene encodes CDR1 SGHTA and CDR2 FQGNSA. The germline V and J ends were trimmed by 0 bases and 5 bases, with 13 bases remaining between them. CDR3 loop: CASSLALASITGELFF. CDR3 coding DNA: TGTGCCAGCAGCTTAGCGTTGGCTAGCATTACCGGGGAGCTGTTTTTT. Based on the CDR3 plus reference TRBV7-2 and TRBJ2-2, the full variable domain is GAGVSQSPSNKVTEKGKDVELRCDPISGHTALYWYRQSLGQGLEFLIYFQGNSAPDKSGLPSDRFSAERTGGSVSTLTIQRTQQEDSAVYLCASSLALASITGELFFGEGSRLTVL.

Ten or more counts support this clonotype. The chain joins TRBV10-2 to TRBJ2-7; 9 bases are a match to TRBD1. Germline CDR1 WSHSY, CDR2 SAAADI. The CDR3 loop spans 13 amino acids. V trimming: 4 bases; J trimming: 5 bases; junction bases outside the gene matches: 3. The CDR3 DNA sequence: TGCGCCAGCAGTGGACAGGGGGGGAACGAGCAGTACTTC. Protein sequence: CASSGQGGNEQYF.

This clonotype was recorded many times. This chain joins TRBV12-3 or TRBV12-4 and TRBJ1-3; 7 nucleotides align to TRBD1. This CDR3 has 16 residues. V was clipped by 5 bases and J by 5 bases; unmatched bases: 12. The CDR3 region is CASSPTAGQVRNTIYF. CDR3 sequence (DNA): TGTGCCAGCAGTCCTACCGCCGGACAGGTCAGAAACACCATATATTTT.

This clonotype was observed at least ten times. A much larger clonotype is one base distant, so this may be a read error. This rearrangement joins TRBV7-2 to TRBJ2-5, with D unclear. V lost 5 bases and J lost 5, with 6 bases in between. The length of the CDR3 is 11 residues. The germline CDR1 and CDR2 sequences are SGHTA and FQGNSA. This CDR3 reads CASSVGETQYF. Written as DNA, the CDR3 is TGTGCCAGCAGCGTGGGGGAGACCCAGTACTTC.

Regarding this clonotype: Because the CDR3 is missing its conserved closing phenylalanine or tryptophan, this is likely a read error. The genes are TRBV11-1 and TRBJ2-7, with TRBD2 matching 7 bases. This CDR3 has 14 amino acids. J gave up 4 bases and V 3 bases, and 6 bases lay outside the gene matches. The germline V gene has CDR1 SGHAT and CDR2 FQDESV (reference sequence). CDR3 in DNA: TGTGCCAGCAGCTTCTCGGGGGAGGGGTACGAGCAGTACCTC. Its protein is CASSFSGEGYEQYL.

The J gene is TRBJ1-3, the V gene TRBV19; D gene unclear. This CDR3 spans 14 amino acids. V gave up 3 bases and J gave up 0 bases, with 6 bases separating them. Looked up from germline, CDR1 is LNHDA and CDR2 is SQIVND (reference sequence). The CDR3: CASSITGSGNTIYF. DNA of the CDR3: TGTGCCAGTAGTATTACCGGCTCTGGAAACACCATATATTTT.

This clonotype was counted a few times. CDR3 amino acids: CASSQEEGPEQYF. CDR3 nucleotides: TGTGCCAGCAGCCAAGAAGAGGGGCCCGAGCAGTACTTC. The chain has TRBV11-2 and TRBJ2-7, with D perhaps TRBD1 or TRBD2 (5 bases each). The CDR3 consists of 13 residues. V was trimmed by 5 bases and J by 6 bases, leaving 14 bases between them. Germline V gene data show CDR1 as SGHAT and CDR2 as FQNNGV.

The table lists this clonotype with a few counts. The chain recombines TRBV14 with TRBJ1-1; the D is unclear. The CDR3 is 14 amino acids. CDR1 SGHDN and CDR2 FVKESK come from the germline V gene. The V end was cut by 0 bases, the J end by 9 bases, with 14 bases between. The chain's CDR3 is CASSQDLGGPKAFF. DNA of the CDR3: TGTGCCAGCAGCCAAGATCTTGGAGGTCCTAAAGCTTTCTTT. Variable domain in full (rest from reference TRBV14 and TRBJ1-1): EAGVTQFPSHSVIEKGQTVTLRCDPISGHDNLYWYRRVMGKEIKFLLHFVKESKQDESGMPNNRFLAERTGGTYSTLKVQPAELEDSGVYFCASSQDLGGPKAFFGQGTRLTVV.

This clonotype was seen repeatedly, ten times or more. This chain joins TRBV6-1 and TRBJ2-7; possible D gene TRBD2, 6 bases. Germline CDR1 and CDR2: MNHNS and SASEGT. The V and J ends lost 7 bases and 0 bases respectively, with 22 bases between them. The CDR3 loop spans 17 amino acids. The DNA for the CDR3 is TGTGCCAGCACCGCTCGCGGCCAGCGGGCAAGCTCCTACGAGCAGTACTTC. This gives the protein CASTARGQRASSYEQYF.

This clonotype occurred many times. The chain joins TRBV27 to TRBJ1-6; 8 positions agree with TRBD1. Germline loops: CDR1 MNHEY, CDR2 SMNVEV (reference sequence). The CDR3 is 14 residues long. Losses at the gene ends were 6 bases for V and 8 bases for J; bases not matched to a gene: 6. In nucleotides, the CDR3 is TGTGCCAGCAGACCGACAGGGGCGGATTCACCCCTCCACTTT. Translating gives CASRPTGADSPLHF.

This clonotype was seen repeatedly, ten times or more. The chain couples TRBV6-5 to TRBJ2-7; D ambiguous. V gave up 2 bases and J gave up 3 bases, with 8 bases separating them. Germline V lookup: CDR1 MNHEY, CDR2 SVGAGI. This CDR3 has 13 residues. The CDR3 nucleotides are TGTGCCAGCAGTTACGCCAGTGGCTACGAGCAGTACTTC. Amino acids: CASSYASGYEQYF.

This clonotype has ten or more counts. The DNA for the CDR3 is TGTGCCAGCAGCTATGACAGGGTCCTCTACGAGCAGTACTTC. It codes for CASSYDRVLYEQYF. The chain is built from TRBV7-2 and TRBJ2-7; 7 nucleotides line up with TRBD1. CDR1 SGHTA and CDR2 FQGNSA come from the germline V gene. The V and J ends lost 4 bases and 3 bases, in that order; junction bases with no gene match: 6. The CDR3 loop spans 14 amino acids.

This chain connects TRBV29-1 to TRBJ1-4, with a tentative D call TRBD1 (5 bases). CDR3 length: 14 residues. Germline CDR1 reads SQVTM; CDR2 reads ANQGSEA. The V gene lost 5 bases and the J gene lost 8 bases, with 18 bases spanning the gap. As DNA, the CDR3 is TGCAGCGTTTGGGTCGCTGACAGTGGGGAAAAACTGTTTTTT. Protein sequence: CSVWVADSGEKLFF.

This clonotype has ten or more counts. The chain couples TRBV2 to TRBJ2-7; TRBD2 is a possible D gene (6 bases). Looked up from germline, CDR1 is SNHLY and CDR2 is FYNNEI. The CDR3 runs 12 residues. V lost 7 bases and J 4 bases, leaving 11 bases between the germline ends. The CDR3 DNA reads TGTGCCAGCACACGGGAGAAGTACGAGCAGTACTTC. It codes for CASTREKYEQYF.

This clonotype was recorded a few times. This chain connects TRBV6-1 to TRBJ2-2; D is undetermined. The V end was cut by 8 bases, the J end by 7 bases, with 11 bases between. Germline lookup yields CDR1 MNHNS and CDR2 SASEGT. The CDR3 extends over 12 amino acids. CDR3 region: CASSEYVGELFF. Here the CDR3 DNA reads TGTGCCAGCTCGGAGTACGTCGGGGAGCTGTTTTTT.

The genes are TRBV5-1 and TRBJ2-7; 10 positions agree with TRBD1. This CDR3 is 15 amino acids long. The germline CDR1 and CDR2 sequences are SGHRS and YFSETQ. V gave up 3 bases and J gave up 4 bases; unmatched junction bases: 7. Here the CDR3 reads CASSSISGQGYEQYF. The CDR3, as DNA: TGCGCCAGCAGCTCCATCTCGGGACAGGGGTACGAGCAGTACTTC.

To note about this clonotype: The germline gene is not matched at one end of the junction; a read error may be the cause. The rearrangement uses TRBV7-6 and TRBJ1-1, with TRBD1 matching 7 bases. This CDR3 is built from 15 residues. Germline values: CDR1 SGHVS, CDR2 FNYEAQ. CDR3 residues: CASSLAPRGSTEAFF. CDR3 nucleotides: TGTGCCAGCAGCCTAGCACCCAGGGGGAGCACTGAAGCTTTCTTT.

J is TRBJ2-2 and V is TRBV5-1, with D tentatively TRBD1 or TRBD2 (5 bases each). CDR3 length: 16 amino acids. Germline V CDR1 and CDR2: SGHRS, YFSETQ. Trimming took 3 bases from V and 0 from J, leaving 12 bases between them. The CDR3 protein is CASSSQGPSNTGELFF. CDR3 in DNA: TGCGCCAGCAGCTCCCAGGGACCTTCGAACACCGGGGAGCTGTTTTTT.

The sample holds a few counts of this clonotype. The chain joins TRBV27 to TRBJ1-2, with TRBD1 matching 7 bases. Per the germline V gene, CDR1 is MNHEY and CDR2 is SMNVEV (reference sequence). Trimming cost V 0 bases and J 1 base; bases outside gene matches: 2. This CDR3 comprises 15 residues. The CDR3 reads CASSLSRGGNYGYTF. The CDR3 coding sequence is TGTGCCAGCAGTTTATCCAGGGGGGGTAACTATGGCTACACCTTC.

The count of this clonotype is one. This rearrangement joins TRBV7-2 to TRBJ2-3; 7 nucleotides line up with TRBD2. The CDR3 has 15 residues. Germline CDR1 and CDR2: SGHTA and FQGNSA. The V gene end was trimmed by 6 bases and the J gene end by 2 bases; junction bases not matched to a gene: 8. The CDR3 nucleotides read TGTGCCAGCAGTTTTGCTAGCGGCCCCACAGATACGCAGTATTTT. This sequence encodes CASSFASGPTDTQYF. Supplemented by reference TRBV7-2 and TRBJ2-3, the full variable domain reads GAGVSQSPSNKVTEKGKDVELRCDPISGHTALYWYRQSLGQGLEFLIYFQGNSAPDKSGLPSDRFSAERTGGSVSTLTIQRTQQEDSAVYLCASSFASGPTDTQYFGPGTRLTVL.